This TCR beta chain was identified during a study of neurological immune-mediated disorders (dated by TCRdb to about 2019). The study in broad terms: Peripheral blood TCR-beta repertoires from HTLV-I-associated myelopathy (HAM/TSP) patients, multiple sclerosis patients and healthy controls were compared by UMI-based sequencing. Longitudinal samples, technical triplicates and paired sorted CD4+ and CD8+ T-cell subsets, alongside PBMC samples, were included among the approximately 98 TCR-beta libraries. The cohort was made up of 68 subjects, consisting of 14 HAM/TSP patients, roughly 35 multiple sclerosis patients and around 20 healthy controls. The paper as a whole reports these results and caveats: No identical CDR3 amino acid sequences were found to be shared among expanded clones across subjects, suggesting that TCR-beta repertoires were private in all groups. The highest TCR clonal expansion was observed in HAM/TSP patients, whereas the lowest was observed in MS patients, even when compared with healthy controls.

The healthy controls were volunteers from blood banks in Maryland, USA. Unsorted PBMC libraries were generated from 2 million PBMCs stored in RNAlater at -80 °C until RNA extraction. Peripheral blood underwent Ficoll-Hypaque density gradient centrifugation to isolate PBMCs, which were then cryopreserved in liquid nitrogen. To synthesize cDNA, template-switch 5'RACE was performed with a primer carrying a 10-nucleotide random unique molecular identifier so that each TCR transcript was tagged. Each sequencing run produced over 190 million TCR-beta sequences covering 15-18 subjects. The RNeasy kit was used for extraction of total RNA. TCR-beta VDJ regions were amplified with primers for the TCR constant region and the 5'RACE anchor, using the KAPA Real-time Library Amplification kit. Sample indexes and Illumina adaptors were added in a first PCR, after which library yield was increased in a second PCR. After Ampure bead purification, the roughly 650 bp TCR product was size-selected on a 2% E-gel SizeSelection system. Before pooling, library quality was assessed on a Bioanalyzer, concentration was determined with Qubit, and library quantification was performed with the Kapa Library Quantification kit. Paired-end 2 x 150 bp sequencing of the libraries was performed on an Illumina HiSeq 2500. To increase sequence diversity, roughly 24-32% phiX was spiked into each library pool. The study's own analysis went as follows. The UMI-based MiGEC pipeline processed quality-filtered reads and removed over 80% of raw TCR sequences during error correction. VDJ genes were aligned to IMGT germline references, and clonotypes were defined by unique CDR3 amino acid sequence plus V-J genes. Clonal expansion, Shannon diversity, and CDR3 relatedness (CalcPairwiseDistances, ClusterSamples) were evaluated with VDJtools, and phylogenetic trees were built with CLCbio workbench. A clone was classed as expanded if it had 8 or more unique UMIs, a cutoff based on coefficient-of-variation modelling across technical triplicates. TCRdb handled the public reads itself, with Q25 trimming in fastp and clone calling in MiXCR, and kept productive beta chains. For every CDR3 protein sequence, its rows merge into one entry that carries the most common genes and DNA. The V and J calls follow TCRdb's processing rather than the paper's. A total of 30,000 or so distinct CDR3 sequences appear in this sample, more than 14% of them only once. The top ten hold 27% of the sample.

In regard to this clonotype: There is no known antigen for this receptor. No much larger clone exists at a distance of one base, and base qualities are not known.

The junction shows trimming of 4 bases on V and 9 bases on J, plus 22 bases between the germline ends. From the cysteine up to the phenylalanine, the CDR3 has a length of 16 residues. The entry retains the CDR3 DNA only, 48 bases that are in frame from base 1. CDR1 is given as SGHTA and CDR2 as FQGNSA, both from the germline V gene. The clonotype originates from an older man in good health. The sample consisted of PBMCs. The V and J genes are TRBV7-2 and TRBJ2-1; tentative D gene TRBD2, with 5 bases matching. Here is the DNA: TGTGCCAGCAGCTCGTTCCCGCGTGGCGGAGGTGGTGAGCAGTTCTTC. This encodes CASSSFPRGGGGEQFF.